A single sample gave rise to the 5 T cell receptor beta chains below, sequenced in a study of cytomegalovirus exposure and HLA in healthy donors. PCR used 60 Vbeta primers and 13 Jbeta primers. Repertoires were generated with immunoSEQ multiplex PCR, while TCRdb's copy carries only in-frame clones and drops some. The table records around 200,000 clones, about four fifths of them present only once. The sample taken for sequencing was PBMCs. These receptors all stem from a male donor in good health and CMV-seronegative.

The sample holds one count of this clone. This rearrangement joins TRBV7-3 to TRBJ1-2; TRBD1 is a possible D gene (6 bases). The germline V gene encodes CDR1 SGHTA and CDR2 FQGTGA. CDR3 size: 14 residues. Trimming shortened V by 5 bases and J by 5 bases, and 15 bases separated the two germline ends. CDR3 sequence (DNA): TGTGCCAGCAGCCGACTAGCGGACAGTTATGGCTACACCTTC. It encodes CASSRLADSYGYTF.

This chain uses TRBV27 with TRBJ2-2, with D unresolved. Trimming removed 0 bases at V and 6 bases at J, with 5 bases between. The CDR3 contains 13 residues. The germline V gene has CDR1 MNHEY and CDR2 SMNVEV (reference sequence). The CDR3 DNA follows: TGTGCCAGCAGTTTATCGGGCGCCGGGGAGCTGTTTTTT. This gives the protein CASSLSGAGELFF.

This rearrangement joins TRBV6-6 to TRBJ2-1, with TRBD2 identical over 8 bases. The CDR3 length is 13 residues. The germline gives CDR1 MNHNY, CDR2 SVGAGI (reference sequence). V gave up 2 bases and J gave up 15 bases; unmatched junction bases: 9. The CDR3 here is CASSYGLAGPLFF. CDR3 DNA: TGTGCCAGCAGTTACGGATTAGCGGGGCCTTTGTTCTTC.

The chain is built from TRBV7-9 and TRBJ1-5; D perhaps matches TRBD1 (5 bases). The germline V and J ends were trimmed by 4 bases and 11 bases, with 12 bases remaining between them. The V gene's germline CDR1 is SEHNR and CDR2 FQNEAQ (reference sequence). There are 12 residues in the CDR3. CDR3 bases: TGTGCCAGCAGCTCCGGGGGAAGGGCCCAGCATTTT. Amino acid sequence: CASSSGGRAQHF.

The chain has TRBV6-4 and TRBJ1-1, with 9 nucleotides matching TRBD1. The CDR3 loop spans 12 amino acids. CDR1 is MRHNA and CDR2 is SNTAGT in the germline V gene. The V segment lost 2 bases and the J segment 12 bases; nucleotides outside the gene matches: 4. DNA for the CDR3: TGTGCCAGCAGTGACGGACAGGGGACGACTTTCTTT. This codes for CASSDGQGTTFF.